The 7 T cell receptor beta chains given below trace back to one sample, sequenced in a study of blood T cell repertoires in COVID-19. The protocol was immunoSEQ multiplex PCR, while the TCRdb copy is restricted to in-frame clones and leaves out a portion. In the table there are 70,000 to 85,000 clones, around 86% of which are singletons. The sequenced material came from peripheral blood. These receptors were taken from a woman aged 60-75 years with acute or convalescent COVID-19.

In this sample, this clone turned up a few times. The chain is built from TRBV28 and TRBJ1-2, with 8 bases that match TRBD1. Losses at the gene ends were 3 bases for V and 6 bases for J; bases not matched to a gene: 9. The CDR3 length is 15 residues. Germline-derived CDR1 and CDR2 are MDHEN and SYDVKM. As DNA, the CDR3 is TGTGCCAGCAGTTTCCGCTTGACAGGGGCCGATGGCTACACCTTC. Residues: CASSFRLTGADGYTF.

The chain is built from TRBV19 and TRBJ1-6, with D possibly being TRBD1 (6 bases). Looked up from germline, CDR1 is LNHDA and CDR2 is SQIVND (reference sequence). V lost 4 bases to trimming and J lost 4 bases, with 14 bases between them. CDR3 size: 16 residues. CDR3 DNA: TGTGCCAGTAGTACCACACAGGGAATTTATAATTCACCCCTCCACTTT. Protein: CASSTTQGIYNSPLHF.

The chain combines TRBV2 with TRBJ2-1; TRBD2 is a possible D gene (6 bases). The germline V gene encodes CDR1 SNHLY and CDR2 FYNNEI. V was shortened by 6 bases and J by 7 bases, with 7 bases between the two germline ends. This CDR3 region has 11 residues. The CDR3 coding sequence is TGTGCCAGCAGGCTAGCGAATGAGCAGTTCTTC. This gives the protein CASRLANEQFF.

This clone showed up just a few times. This rearrangement joins TRBV30 to TRBJ2-7, with D perhaps TRBD2 (6 bases). V was trimmed by 3 bases and J by 3 bases, leaving 9 bases between them. In germline, CDR1 is GTSNPN, CDR2 SVGIG (reference sequence). The length of the CDR3 is 12 residues. CDR3: CAWRGGNYEQYF. In DNA, the CDR3 is TGTGCCTGGAGGGGGGGAAACTACGAGCAGTACTTC.

This chain joins TRBV29-1 and TRBJ2-3, with 8 nucleotides matching TRBD2. The V and J ends lost 3 bases and 6 bases, in that order; junction bases with no gene match: 14. The CDR3 sequence is 16 residues long. CDR1 is SQVTM and CDR2 is ANQGSEA in the germline V gene. CDR3 residues: CSVEIGLGLASDTQYF. CDR3 nucleotide sequence: TGCAGCGTTGAGATCGGCCTAGGACTAGCATCCGATACGCAGTATTTT.

Of note for this clone: One junction end does not reproduce the germline sequence, and a read error may be involved. The J gene is TRBJ1-2, the V gene TRBV20-1; D is unresolved. Germline CDR1 and CDR2: DFQATT and SNEGSKA (reference sequence). The CDR3 consists of 11 residues. The CDR3 DNA reads TGCAGCGCTACAAACGCGGGTGGCTACACCTTC. As protein: CSATNAGGYTF.

The rearrangement uses TRBV6-2 or TRBV6-3 and TRBJ2-7; tentative D call: TRBD1 (7 bases). Germline V gene data show CDR1 as MNHEY and CDR2 as SVGEGT. Trimming cost V 0 bases and J 3 bases, with 21 bases left between them. This CDR3 has 18 residues. CDR3 loop: CASSYSIATGRDNYEQYF. DNA of the CDR3: TGTGCCAGCAGTTACTCGATCGCGACAGGGCGGGACAACTACGAGCAGTACTTC.